Each of the 20 T cell receptor beta chains below was sequenced from the same sample in a study of T cells in Graves' hyperthyroidism and ophthalmopathy. Using RNA transcripts as the source, TCR beta CDR3 regions were amplified. The TCR CDR3 was amplified in a first-round RT-PCR using the HTBI primer set. In TCRdb, the multiplex PCR reads were re-called with MiXCR into one record per CDR3 protein. The sample lists approximately 560,000 distinct CDR3 sequences, 35% to 55% occurring once. Source material: peripheral blood or thyroid tissue (not recorded which). The receptors here all came from a woman between 18 and 29 years old with Graves' hyperthyroidism.

The chain recombines TRBV7-9 with TRBJ2-2; D uncertain. The CDR3 consists of 13 residues. The V gene's germline CDR1 is SEHNR and CDR2 FQNEAQ (reference sequence). Trimming cost V 8 bases and J 1 base, with 8 bases left between them. Written as DNA, the CDR3 is TGTGCCAGCTTAGGTCGGAACACCGGGGAGCTGTTTTTT. This translates into CASLGRNTGELFF.

The chain joins TRBV5-6 to TRBJ1-2; D may be TRBD1 (5 bases). This CDR3 spans 13 amino acids. V was shortened by 0 bases and J by 8 bases, with 11 bases between the two germline ends. Per the germline V gene, CDR1 is SGHDT and CDR2 is YYEEEE. The CDR3 here is CASSLGRGGGYTF. In nucleotides, the CDR3 is TGTGCCAGCAGCTTGGGGAGGGGCGGGGGCTACACCTTC.

This clonotype was observed a single time. The rearrangement links TRBV19 to TRBJ2-7; TRBD2 is a possible D gene (5 bases). The CDR3 sequence is 14 residues long. Trimming shortened V by 7 bases and J by 3 bases, and 16 bases separated the two germline ends. The germline CDR1 and CDR2 sequences are LNHDA and SQIVND (reference sequence). The CDR3 DNA follows: TGTGCCAGTACCCAAAGCGGTAGAGGCTACGAGCAGTACTTC. This sequence encodes CASTQSGRGYEQYF.

The chain carries TRBV12-3 or TRBV12-4 and TRBJ1-5, with D unclear. This CDR3 has 16 amino acids. V lost 1 base and J 5 bases, leaving 15 bases between the germline ends. Here the CDR3 reads CASSLGSGWDHQPQHF. The CDR3 nucleotides are TGTGCCAGCAGTTTAGGGAGCGGCTGGGATCATCAGCCCCAGCATTTT.

This clonotype was found a few times. V usage is TRBV9 and J usage is TRBJ1-4, with unresolved D. CDR3 size: 14 residues. Germline CDR1 and CDR2: SGDLS and YYNGEE. The V and J ends lost 4 bases and 6 bases respectively, with 13 bases between them. The CDR3 bases are TGTGCCAGCAGCCCAGACCAAAGTCATGAAAAACTGTTTTTT. Its protein product is CASSPDQSHEKLFF. Filled out from reference TRBV9 and TRBJ1-4, the complete variable domain reads DSGVTQTPKHLITATGQRVTLRCSPRSGDLSVYWYQQSLDQGLQFLIQYYNGEERAKGNILERFSAQQFPDLHSELNLSSLELGDSALYFCASSPDQSHEKLFFGSGTQLSVL.

This clonotype was detected a few times. The V call is TRBV29-1, the J call TRBJ2-2; TRBD1 matches at 7 bases. The CDR3 length is 15 residues. With 5 bases clipped from V and 5 bases from J, the junction kept 11 bases outside the gene matches. Germline V gives CDR1 SQVTM, CDR2 ANQGSEA. The CDR3 region is CSVNWDSIITGELFF. In nucleotides, the CDR3 is TGCAGCGTTAATTGGGACAGCATAATAACCGGGGAGCTGTTTTTT.

V is TRBV4-3 and J is TRBJ1-5, with D possibly being TRBD1 (6 bases). The CDR3 extends over 15 amino acids. Trimming took off 3 bases at V and 8 bases at J, with 17 bases between the two ends. Germline V gene data show CDR1 as LGHNA and CDR2 as YSLEER. CDR3 protein: CASSHTGSPLEPQHF. CDR3 sequence (DNA): TGCGCCAGCAGCCATACAGGGAGCCCCCTCGAGCCCCAGCATTTT.

The CDR3 nucleotides read TGTGCCAGTAGAAGAACAGGGGGCGCGGATGGCTACACCTTC. Protein sequence: CASRRTGGADGYTF. The chain uses TRBV19 and TRBJ1-2, with 9 bases lining up with TRBD1. The CDR3 extends over 14 amino acids. With V trimmed by 6 bases and J by 6 bases, 8 bases remained unmatched. Germline V CDR1 and CDR2: LNHDA, SQIVND (reference sequence).

V gene TRBV7-2 combines with J gene TRBJ2-7, with unresolved D. Germline V lookup: CDR1 SGHTA, CDR2 FQGNSA. The CDR3 runs to 15 residues. V lost 6 bases to trimming and J lost 5 bases, with 20 bases between them. In DNA form, the CDR3 reads TGTGCCAGCAGGCCCAACTATCCCTCCCGGAACGAGCAGTACTTC. Its translation: CASRPNYPSRNEQYF.

This clonotype was seen once. The rearrangement links TRBV29-1 to TRBJ1-1; a possible D gene is TRBD1 (5 bases). Trimming took 8 bases from V and 0 from J, leaving 13 bases between them. The CDR3 has 13 amino acids. Germline V gene data show CDR1 as SQVTM and CDR2 as ANQGSEA. CDR3 nucleotide sequence: TGCAGCCCAATCGACAGACTGAACACTGAAGCTTTCTTT. Translated: CSPIDRLNTEAFF.

On this clonotype: A read error is likely, as this CDR3 ends without the conserved phenylalanine or tryptophan. V usage is TRBV6-5 and J usage is TRBJ2-7; D may be TRBD1 (5 bases). V dropped 10 bases and J dropped 3 bases, with 19 bases sitting between them. The CDR3 consists of 14 residues. CDR1 is MNHEY and CDR2 is SVGAGI in the germline V gene. The CDR3 DNA is TGTGCCACTCTGTTACGTAAGGGGCTCTACGAGCAGTACCTC. Translated: CATLLRKGLYEQYL.

In the case of this clonotype: At one end, the junction sequence differs from germline, possibly due to a read error. CDR3 nucleotides: TGCAGTGCTGGGACACCGACAGGGTCTAACTATGACTACACCTTC. Protein: CSAGTPTGSNYDYTF. The chain combines TRBV20-1 with TRBJ1-2; 7 bases agree with TRBD1. The germline V gene encodes CDR1 DFQATT and CDR2 SNEGSKA (reference sequence). CDR3 length equals 15 residues.

A word on this clonotype: This may come from a read error, since a much larger clone is one base off. The chain joins TRBV24-1 to TRBJ2-7; 9 bases align to TRBD2. This CDR3 is 13 amino acids long. The J segment lost 6 bases and the V segment lost 11 bases, leaving 10 bases of the junction unmatched. The germline gives CDR1 KGHDR, CDR2 SFDVKD. This CDR3 is CASPTSGLREQYF. The CDR3 DNA sequence: TGTGCCAGTCCTACTAGCGGGTTACGCGAGCAGTACTTC.

V and J are TRBV19 and TRBJ2-5, with D unresolved. The V and J ends lost 5 bases and 1 base respectively, with 8 bases between them. CDR1 is LNHDA and CDR2 is SQIVND in the germline V gene (reference sequence). This CDR3 is 13 amino acids long. The CDR3 DNA follows: TGTGCCAGTAGTGATGACGGCCAAGAGACCCAGTACTTC. Translation: CASSDDGQETQYF.

The rearrangement joins TRBV6-4 to TRBJ2-7; D is unresolved. The CDR3 is 15 amino acids. The V end was cut by 5 bases, the J end by 3 bases, with 17 bases between. The germline CDR1 and CDR2 sequences are MRHNA and SNTAGT. The CDR3 region is CASSPRALIRYEQYF. DNA for the CDR3: TGTGCCAGCAGTCCCCGGGCGCTAATCCGCTACGAGCAGTACTTC.

The gene calls are TRBV9 and TRBJ1-5; no clear D. Germline CDR1 and CDR2: SGDLS and YYNGEE. The CDR3 has 14 residues. V lost 7 bases and J lost 4, with 15 bases in between. CDR3 amino acids: CASSKGYGNQPQHF. CDR3 DNA: TGTGCCAGCTCCAAGGGCTATGGAAATCAGCCCCAGCATTTT.

J is TRBJ1-1 and V is TRBV19, with D uncertain. V was cut by 7 bases and J by 7 bases, with 19 bases left in between. Germline loops: CDR1 LNHDA, CDR2 SQIVND (reference sequence). The length of the CDR3 is 14 residues. The CDR3 is CASTAGYPKGEAFF. The CDR3, as DNA: TGTGCCAGTACTGCGGGGTACCCTAAGGGTGAAGCTTTCTTT.

There are a few counts of this clonotype. The chain carries TRBV9 and TRBJ2-7, with D maybe TRBD1 (5 bases). Germline lookup yields CDR1 SGDLS and CDR2 YYNGEE. Trimming shortened V by 4 bases and J by 6 bases, and 17 bases separated the two germline ends. The CDR3 is made up of 14 amino acids. Here the CDR3 reads CASSLSPARGEQYF. CDR3 nucleotide sequence: TGTGCCAGCAGCTTATCCCCTGCTAGGGGCGAGCAGTACTTC. The whole variable domain, filled in from reference TRBV9 and TRBJ2-7, reads DSGVTQTPKHLITATGQRVTLRCSPRSGDLSVYWYQQSLDQGLQFLIQYYNGEERAKGNILERFSAQQFPDLHSELNLSSLELGDSALYFCASSLSPARGEQYFGPGTRLTVT.

This clonotype was counted only a few times. V usage is TRBV19 and J usage is TRBJ1-6, with 10 bases matching TRBD1. The V segment lost 6 bases and the J segment 7 bases; nucleotides outside the gene matches: 3. This CDR3 has 14 residues. The germline V gene has CDR1 LNHDA and CDR2 SQIVND (reference sequence). The CDR3 region has the DNA TGTGCCAGTAGAACGGGACAGGGGAATTCACCCCTCCACTTT. Encoded protein: CASRTGQGNSPLHF.

For this clonotype: Lacking the conserved final phenylalanine or tryptophan, this CDR3 likely reflects a read error. The genes are TRBV7-9 and TRBJ1-3; D call uncertain. CDR3 length: 13 residues. Germline CDR1 SEHNR, CDR2 FQNEAQ (reference sequence). Trimming removed 5 bases at V and 0 bases at J, with 5 bases between. The CDR3 bases are TGTGCCAGCAGCCTTGGCTCTGGAAACACCATATATCTT. Its protein is CASSLGSGNTIYL.